One sample yielded the 11 T cell receptor beta chains listed below, sequenced in a study of cytomegalovirus exposure and HLA in healthy donors. Sequencing was performed with immunoSEQ multiplex PCR; in TCRdb, only in-frame clones are kept and a portion is missing. This table holds over 200,000 clones, over 80% found once. The sequencing sample was made of PBMCs. These receptors all stem from a woman in her 30s in good health and CMV-seropositive.

This chain's CDR3 is CASSLARFTDTQYF. The DNA for the CDR3 is TGTGCCAGCAGCTTAGCCAGGTTCACAGATACGCAGTATTTT. V is TRBV7-8 and J is TRBJ2-3; D is undetermined. This CDR3 comprises 14 residues. From germline, CDR1 is SGHVS and CDR2 FQNEAQ. V lost 0 bases and J lost 2, with 6 bases in between.

V usage is TRBV7-8 and J usage is TRBJ2-1; no definite D call. V was cut by 5 bases and J by 5 bases, with 4 bases left in between. This CDR3 is built from 11 residues. Per the germline V gene, CDR1 is SGHVS and CDR2 is FQNEAQ. CDR3 in amino acids: CASSPDNEQFF. CDR3 nucleotides: TGTGCCAGCAGCCCGGACAATGAGCAGTTCTTC.

The chain combines TRBV19 with TRBJ2-1; no firm D call. CDR3 length equals 14 residues. Germline loops: CDR1 LNHDA, CDR2 SQIVND (reference sequence). The V end lost 4 bases, the J end lost 1 base, and 8 bases lay between the germline ends. The CDR3 region is CASSTQLSYNEQFF. CDR3 bases: TGTGCCAGTAGTACTCAATTGTCCTACAATGAGCAGTTCTTC.

In this sample, this clone turned up a few times. The CDR3 does not end in the conserved phenylalanine or tryptophan, so this is likely a read error. No DNA is shown, since the ends of the CDR3 on it are uncertain; the CDR3 is the one TCRdb lists. The chain uses TRBV6-5 and TRBJ2-7. 10 amino acids form the CDR3, both terminal residues included. Germline CDR1 MNHEY, CDR2 SVGAGI. CDR3 amino acids: CASSYLEGSI.

The sample holds one count of this clone. V gene TRBV7-8 combines with J gene TRBJ1-5; D is uncertain. Trimming took 5 bases from V and 9 from J, leaving 14 bases between them. CDR1 and CDR2 from the germline V gene are SGHVS and FQNEAQ. The CDR3 covers 13 residues. DNA for the CDR3: TGTGCCAGCAGCCTCGTTCGTTTTCGGCCCCAGCATTTT. It specifies CASSLVRFRPQHF.

The chain uses TRBV29-1 and TRBJ2-7; tentatively, D is TRBD1 or TRBD2 (6 bases each). V shed 7 bases and J shed 0 bases, with 16 bases lying between them. Per the germline V gene, CDR1 is SQVTM and CDR2 is ANQGSEA. The CDR3 has 14 residues. DNA for the CDR3: TGCAGCGCTATGGGGGGCGGTAACTCCTACGAGCAGTACTTC. Translating it yields CSAMGGGNSYEQYF.

This chain links TRBV4-3 with TRBJ1-2; the D is unclear. Germline CDR1 reads LGHNA; CDR2 reads YSLEER. The V end was cut by 0 bases, the J end by 4 bases, with 15 bases between. This CDR3 region has 16 residues. The CDR3 nucleotides read TGCGCCAGCAGCCAAGATAGTCCGGGTCGGGGCTATGGCTACACCTTC. It is translated as CASSQDSPGRGYGYTF.

The chain has TRBV11-2 and TRBJ2-5, with TRBD2 matching 7 bases. CDR3 length equals 15 residues. The V segment lost 4 bases and the J segment 1 base; nucleotides outside the gene matches: 6. The V gene's germline CDR1 is SGHAT and CDR2 FQNNGV. The CDR3 sequence: CASSSLIAGQETQYF. The DNA for the CDR3 is TGTGCCAGCAGCTCCCTCATAGCGGGCCAAGAGACCCAGTACTTC.

The J gene is TRBJ2-5, the V gene TRBV6-6, with D uncertain. Germline values: CDR1 MNHNY, CDR2 SVGAGI (reference sequence). The CDR3 consists of 11 residues. V was shortened by 6 bases and J by 2 bases, with 4 bases between the two germline ends. CDR3 region: CASSSQETQYF. The CDR3 coding sequence is TGTGCCAGCAGCTCGCAAGAGACCCAGTACTTC.

This sequence joins TRBV13 and TRBJ2-5, with D maybe TRBD1 (5 bases). The CDR3 totals 14 residues. V lost 2 bases, J lost 4 bases, and 11 bases lay in between. Germline lookup yields CDR1 PRHDT and CDR2 FYEKMQ (reference sequence). CDR3 in amino acids: CASSLMQGPETQYF. The CDR3 bases are TGTGCCAGCAGCTTAATGCAGGGCCCAGAGACCCAGTACTTC.

The genes are TRBV28 and TRBJ1-3; 7 bases align to TRBD1. Germline trimming cut 3 bases from V and 4 bases from J; bases unmatched to any gene: 6. This CDR3 spans 15 amino acids. CDR1 and CDR2 (germline): MDHEN, SYDVKM. The CDR3: CASSLKKGAGNTIYF. CDR3 DNA: TGTGCCAGCAGTTTGAAGAAGGGGGCCGGAAACACCATATATTTT.